Each of the 26 T cell receptor beta chains below was sequenced from the same sample in a study of Graves' ophthalmopathy and Graves' hyperthyroidism. As the template, RNA transcripts were used to amplify TCR beta CDR3 regions. The authors performed first-round RT-PCR with HTBI primers and then a second-round multiplex PCR. One entry per CDR3 protein, called by TCRdb with MiXCR from the multiplex PCR reads. The sample lists over a million distinct CDR3 sequences, about 35% occurring once. Material for sequencing was peripheral blood or thyroid tissue (not recorded which). All receptors come from an adult man with Graves' hyperthyroidism.

This clonotype has ten or more counts. This rearrangement joins TRBV7-8 to TRBJ1-6, with a tentative D call TRBD1 (5 bases). The CDR3 is made up of 14 amino acids. Germline CDR1 and CDR2: SGHVS and FQNEAQ. Trimming took off 8 bases at V and 8 bases at J, with 16 bases between the two ends. As DNA, the CDR3 is TGTGCCAGCTCAGCACCCGGGACCCATTCACCCCTCCACTTT. Encoded protein: CASSAPGTHSPLHF.

The chain recombines TRBV11-2 with TRBJ1-4; unclear D gene. With 6 bases removed from V and 5 bases from J, the gap between germline ends came to 16 bases. The germline V gene encodes CDR1 SGHAT and CDR2 FQNNGV. The CDR3 is 15 residues long. This CDR3 reads CASSPGGMINEKLFF. In DNA, the CDR3 is TGTGCCAGCAGTCCGGGAGGGATGATAAATGAAAAACTGTTTTTT.

This clonotype was found many times. As DNA, the CDR3 is TGCGCCAGCAGCTCGACCGGACTAGCGGGAGGAGTGGAGACCCAGTACTTC. Translation gives CASSSTGLAGGVETQYF. The rearrangement joins TRBV5-1 to TRBJ2-5, with TRBD2 matching 14 bases. Germline V CDR1 and CDR2: SGHRS, YFSETQ. Unmatched junction bases numbered 9, after V lost 3 bases and J lost 5 bases. The length of the CDR3 is 17 residues.

Many counts were recorded for this clonotype. The chain couples TRBV14 to TRBJ2-7; D is tentatively TRBD1 or TRBD2 (5 bases each). Looked up from germline, CDR1 is SGHDN and CDR2 is FVKESK. This CDR3 region has 14 residues. The V end was cut by 1 base, the J end by 4 bases, with 11 bases between. CDR3 DNA: TGTGCCAGCAGCCAAGTCGGGGCTGGGTACGAGCAGTACTTC. As protein: CASSQVGAGYEQYF. Full variable domain (rest looked up from reference TRBV14 and TRBJ2-7): EAGVTQFPSHSVIEKGQTVTLRCDPISGHDNLYWYRRVMGKEIKFLLHFVKESKQDESGMPNNRFLAERTGGTYSTLKVQPAELEDSGVYFCASSQVGAGYEQYFGPGTRLTVT.

This clonotype has just one count. This chain links TRBV9 with TRBJ2-5; D may be TRBD2 (5 bases). With 0 bases removed from V and 3 bases from J, the gap between germline ends came to 12 bases. The CDR3 totals 15 residues. CDR1 is SGDLS, CDR2 YYNGEE, per germline. CDR3: CASSVDLAQKETQYF. The CDR3 coding sequence is TGTGCCAGCAGCGTAGACCTAGCACAAAAAGAGACCCAGTACTTC. Full variable domain (missing parts from reference TRBV9 and TRBJ2-5): DSGVTQTPKHLITATGQRVTLRCSPRSGDLSVYWYQQSLDQGLQFLIQYYNGEERAKGNILERFSAQQFPDLHSELNLSSLELGDSALYFCASSVDLAQKETQYFGPGTRLLVL.

V is TRBV9 and J is TRBJ2-2; no clear D. Germline V gene sequence: CDR1 SGDLS, CDR2 YYNGEE. Trimming removed 5 bases at V and 3 bases at J, with 11 bases between. The CDR3 consists of 14 residues. CDR3 in DNA: TGTGCCAGCAGTTCCTCTGACGACACCGGGGAGCTGTTTTTT. Residues: CASSSSDDTGELFF.

As concerns this clonotype: An end of the junction differs from the germline gene, which may be a read error. The CDR3 region has the DNA TGCGCCAGCAGCCAAGATATCCTACCGGCAGGGCGGTCTGGAAACACCATATATTTT. Encoded protein: CASSQDILPAGRSGNTIYF. This sequence joins TRBV5-5 and TRBJ1-3; D may be TRBD1 (5 bases). The CDR3 is 19 residues long. From germline, CDR1 is SGHKS and CDR2 YYEKEE (reference sequence).

CDR3 region: CAISGPRPGDKAFF. The CDR3 DNA follows: TGTGCCATCAGTGGACCAAGGCCAGGGGATAAAGCTTTCTTT. The chain carries TRBV10-3 and TRBJ1-1; the D gene is possibly TRBD1 (6 bases). The germline V and J ends were trimmed by 4 bases and 9 bases, with 18 bases remaining between them. Germline V gene lookup returns CDR1 ENHRY and CDR2 SYGVKD. The CDR3 loop spans 14 amino acids.

Turning to this clonotype: A much more abundant neighbour one base away suggests this may be a read error. This chain uses TRBV7-9 with TRBJ2-6; unclear D gene. V lost 1 base and J lost 2, with 6 bases in between. CDR3 length: 15 amino acids. From germline, CDR1 is SEHNR and CDR2 FQNEAQ (reference sequence). The CDR3 region is CASSLVRTGANVLTF. CDR3 DNA sequence: TGTGCCAGCAGCTTAGTAAGGACTGGGGCCAACGTCCTGACTTTC.

V usage is TRBV6-5 and J usage is TRBJ2-7, with D possibly matching TRBD1 (6 bases). The CDR3 spans 14 residues. With 6 bases removed from V and 3 bases from J, the gap between germline ends came to 15 bases. Looked up from germline, CDR1 is MNHEY and CDR2 is SVGAGI. CDR3 loop: CASRRTRDNYEQYF. CDR3 DNA sequence: TGTGCCAGCAGAAGAACCCGGGACAACTACGAGCAGTACTTC.

This clonotype was seen at least ten times. The genes are TRBV12-3 or TRBV12-4 and TRBJ1-5; 7 bases map to TRBD1. The CDR3 runs to 15 residues. V lost 5 bases to trimming and J lost 3 bases; unmatched junction nucleotides: 7. This CDR3 reads CASSAETGDNQPQHF. DNA of the CDR3: TGTGCCAGCAGTGCCGAAACAGGGGACAATCAGCCCCAGCATTTT.

J is TRBJ2-7 and V is TRBV28; TRBD2 is a possible D gene (6 bases). The CDR3 sequence is 13 residues long. V dropped 6 bases and J dropped 7 bases, with 16 bases sitting between them. Germline-derived CDR1 and CDR2 are MDHEN and SYDVKM. The CDR3 sequence: CASSPSGTGEQYF. CDR3 in DNA: TGTGCCAGCAGCCCATCCGGGACTGGGGAGCAGTACTTC.

A few counts support this clonotype. The chain is built from TRBV12-3 or TRBV12-4 and TRBJ2-5; 10 nucleotides line up with TRBD2. V lost 0 bases and J lost 5; bases outside the gene matches: 6. The CDR3 runs 16 residues. The CDR3 sequence is CASSLAGSGGMETQYF. The CDR3 DNA sequence: TGTGCCAGCAGTTTAGCGGGTAGCGGGGGGATGGAGACCCAGTACTTC.

Turning to this clonotype: A much more abundant neighbour one base away suggests this may be a read error. The rearrangement uses TRBV7-9 and TRBJ2-7, with 7 bases that match TRBD1. Germline values: CDR1 SEHNR, CDR2 FQNEAQ (reference sequence). The CDR3 is made up of 13 amino acids. CDR3 DNA sequence: TGCGCCAGCAGCCAAGGCAGGGGGAGCGAGCAGCACTTC. Protein sequence: CASSQGRGSEQHF.

There are many counts of this clonotype. This chain's CDR3 is CASTPTGLINQPQHF. DNA for the CDR3: TGCGCCAGCACTCCAACAGGGCTTATCAATCAGCCCCAGCATTTT. This rearrangement joins TRBV10-2 to TRBJ1-5; TRBD1 is a possible D gene (6 bases). CDR1 and CDR2 from the germline V gene are WSHSY and SAAADI. V lost 7 bases, J lost 3 bases, and 16 bases lay in between. This CDR3 comprises 15 residues.

This clonotype appeared a few times. The chain has TRBV5-4 and TRBJ1-1; D is possibly TRBD1 (5 bases). V gave up 4 bases and J gave up 1 base, with 17 bases separating them. This CDR3 has 16 amino acids. CDR1 and CDR2 (germline): SGHNT, YYREEE (reference sequence). This CDR3 is CASSPAQGGKNTEAFF. CDR3 nucleotide sequence: TGTGCCAGCAGCCCGGCCCAGGGTGGAAAGAACACTGAAGCTTTCTTT.

This clonotype was picked up many times. The chain joins TRBV2 to TRBJ2-6; possibly TRBD1 for D (5 bases). Germline CDR1 reads SNHLY; CDR2 reads FYNNEI. This CDR3 has 15 residues. V was shortened by 5 bases and J by 2 bases, with 10 bases between the two germline ends. The CDR3 nucleotides read TGTGCCAGCAGTACAGAACAGGCTGGGGCCAACGTCCTGACTTTC. Its protein product is CASSTEQAGANVLTF.

Ten or more counts support this clonotype. The V and J genes are TRBV10-3 and TRBJ2-7; D call uncertain. The CDR3 contains 15 residues. Trimming took 3 bases from V and 0 from J, leaving 12 bases between them. Germline V gene sequence: CDR1 ENHRY, CDR2 SYGVKD. The CDR3 spells CAISDAASSSYEQYF. CDR3 DNA sequence: TGTGCCATCAGTGATGCGGCTTCCAGCTCCTACGAGCAGTACTTC.

The CDR3 coding sequence is TGCAGTGCTAGAGATACAGGGGCTACCTCCTACGAGCAGTACTTC. It is translated as CSARDTGATSYEQYF. The chain links TRBV20-1 to TRBJ2-7; TRBD1 aligns across 7 bases. The CDR3 consists of 15 residues. Germline V gene lookup returns CDR1 DFQATT and CDR2 SNEGSKA (reference sequence). Germline trimming cut 0 bases from V and 0 bases from J; bases unmatched to any gene: 5.

This chain links TRBV6-1 with TRBJ2-5, with a tentative D call TRBD1 (5 bases). The CDR3 spans 16 residues. Between the trimmed V and J ends, which lost 7 bases and 0 bases, there was a span of 18 bases. The V gene's germline CDR1 is MNHNS and CDR2 SASEGT. For the CDR3, the DNA is TGTGCCAGCAACGATTACAGGCGATCTTACCAAGAGACCCAGTACTTC. This codes for CASNDYRRSYQETQYF.

This clonotype showed up many times. The chain uses TRBV20-1 and TRBJ1-2; possibly TRBD1 for D (5 bases). Looked up from germline, CDR1 is DFQATT and CDR2 is SNEGSKA (reference sequence). CDR3 length: 15 amino acids. V was cut by 3 bases and J by 2 bases, with 16 bases left in between. This CDR3 reads CSASGSLRGNYGYTF. As DNA, the CDR3 is TGCAGTGCTAGTGGTAGTCTCCGGGGGAACTATGGCTACACCTTC.

In this sample, this clonotype turned up once. This chain joins TRBV24-1 and TRBJ2-5; perhaps TRBD2 as D (6 bases). Trimming removed 4 bases from V and 4 bases from J, with 15 bases in between. This CDR3 is built from 15 residues. Germline V gene lookup returns CDR1 KGHDR and CDR2 SFDVKD. The CDR3 nucleotides are TGTGCCACCAGTGAGGAGGGGCTATACCGAGAGACCCAGTACTTC. The encoded protein is CATSEEGLYRETQYF.

This clonotype was observed at least ten times. J is TRBJ2-5 and V is TRBV10-3; D call uncertain. Trimming took 4 bases from V and 1 from J, leaving 7 bases between them. The CDR3 contains 13 residues. CDR1 and CDR2 (germline): ENHRY, SYGVKD. The CDR3 bases are TGTGCCATCAGTGTTCAGTCCCAAGAGACCCAGTACTTC. This translates into CAISVQSQETQYF.

In regard to this clonotype: A much more abundant neighbour one base away suggests this may be a read error. This chain connects TRBV24-1 to TRBJ2-2; the D call may be TRBD1 or TRBD2 (6 bases each). The CDR3 spans 14 residues. The germline V gene encodes CDR1 KGHDR and CDR2 SFDVKD. Trimming pared 8 bases from V and 3 bases from J, leaving 12 bases between. As DNA, the CDR3 is TGTGCCACCAAGGGGGACTTTGACACCGGGGAGCTGTTTTTT. It encodes CATKGDFDTGELFF.

The chain recombines TRBV11-2 with TRBJ2-5, with 7 bases that match TRBD1. Germline loops: CDR1 SGHAT, CDR2 FQNNGV. V was clipped by 1 base and J by 5 bases; unmatched bases: 10. The CDR3 is 16 amino acids. The CDR3 DNA follows: TGTGCCAGCAGCTTAGTCACAGGGGCATCTTGGGAGACCCAGTACTTC. Protein sequence: CASSLVTGASWETQYF. The variable domain in full, with the rest retrieved from reference TRBV11-2 and TRBJ2-5, is EAGVAQSPRYKIIEKRQSVAFWCNPISGHATLYWYQQILGQGPKLLIQFQNNGVVDDSQLPKDRFSAERLKGVDSTLKIQPAKLEDSAVYLCASSLVTGASWETQYFGPGTRLLVL.

A remark on this clonotype: With a much larger clone just one base away, this may be a read error. The chain combines TRBV20-1 with TRBJ2-7; TRBD2 might be the D (6 bases). V was clipped by 5 bases and J by 0 bases, with 14 bases between them. Germline CDR1 reads DFQATT; CDR2 reads SNEGSKA (reference sequence). CDR3 length: 14 amino acids. The CDR3 nucleotides read TGCAGTGCTTACTCTACAGCGGGCTCCTACGAGCAGTACTTC. Protein product: CSAYSTAGSYEQYF.